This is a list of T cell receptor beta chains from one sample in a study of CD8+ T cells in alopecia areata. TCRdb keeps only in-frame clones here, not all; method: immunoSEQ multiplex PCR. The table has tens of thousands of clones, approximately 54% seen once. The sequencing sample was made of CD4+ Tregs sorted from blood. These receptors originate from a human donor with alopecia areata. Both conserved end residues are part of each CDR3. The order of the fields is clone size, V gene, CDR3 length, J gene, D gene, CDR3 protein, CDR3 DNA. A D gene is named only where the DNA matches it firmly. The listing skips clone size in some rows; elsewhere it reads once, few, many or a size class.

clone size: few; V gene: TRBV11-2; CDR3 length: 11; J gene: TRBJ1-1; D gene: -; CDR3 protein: CASSPGTEAFF; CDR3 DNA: TGTGCCAGCAGCCCCGGGACTGAAGCTTTCTTT
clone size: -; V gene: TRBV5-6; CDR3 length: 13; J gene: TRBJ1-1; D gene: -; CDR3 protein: CASSLEPNTEAFF; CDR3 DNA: TGTGCCAGCAGCTTAGAGCCGAACACTGAAGCTTTCTTT
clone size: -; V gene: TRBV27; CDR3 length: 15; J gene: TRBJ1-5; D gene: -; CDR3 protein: CASSASRGGNQPQHF; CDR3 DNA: TGTGCCAGCAGTGCGTCCAGGGGCGGCAATCAGCCCCAGCATTTT
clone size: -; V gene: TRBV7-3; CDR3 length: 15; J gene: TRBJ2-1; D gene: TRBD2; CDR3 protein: CASSKTSGGYNEQFF; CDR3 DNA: TGTGCCAGCAGCAAAACTAGCGGGGGCTACAATGAGCAGTTCTTC
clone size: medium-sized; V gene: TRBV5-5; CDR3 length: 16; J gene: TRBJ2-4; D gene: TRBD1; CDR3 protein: CASSSSGGLAKNIQYF; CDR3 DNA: TGTGCCAGCAGCTCATCAGGGGGCTTAGCCAAAAACATTCAGTACTTC
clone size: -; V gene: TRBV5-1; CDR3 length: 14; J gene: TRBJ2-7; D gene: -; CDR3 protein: CASSDRTGAREQYF; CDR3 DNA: TGCGCCAGCAGTGATAGAACGGGGGCGAGGGAGCAGTACTTC
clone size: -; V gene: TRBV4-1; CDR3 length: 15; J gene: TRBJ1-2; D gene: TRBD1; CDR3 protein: CASSQVQGADYGYTF; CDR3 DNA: TGCGCCAGCAGCCAGGTACAGGGGGCTGACTATGGCTACACCTTC
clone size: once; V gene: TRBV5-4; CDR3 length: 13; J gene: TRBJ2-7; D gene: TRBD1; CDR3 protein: CASPLTGWHEQYF; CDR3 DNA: TGTGCCAGCCCGTTGACAGGGTGGCACGAGCAGTACTTC
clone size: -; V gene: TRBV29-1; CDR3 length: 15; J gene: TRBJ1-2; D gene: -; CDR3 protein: CSVEGGGTGQNGYTF; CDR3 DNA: TGCAGCGTTGAGGGGGGAGGCACAGGGCAGAATGGCTACACCTTC
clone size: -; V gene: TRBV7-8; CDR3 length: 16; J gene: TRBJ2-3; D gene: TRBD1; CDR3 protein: CASSSIRQGYTDTQYF; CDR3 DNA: TGTGCCAGCAGCTCCATCCGACAGGGTTACACAGATACGCAGTATTTT
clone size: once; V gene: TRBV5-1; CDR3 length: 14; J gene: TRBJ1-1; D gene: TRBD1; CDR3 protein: CASSDGQGSTEAFF; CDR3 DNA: TGCGCCAGCAGTGATGGACAGGGGAGCACTGAAGCTTTCTTT
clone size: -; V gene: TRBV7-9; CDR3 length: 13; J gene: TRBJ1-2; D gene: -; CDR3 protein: CASSPDGSYGYTF; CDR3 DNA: TGTGCCAGCAGCCCCGACGGATCCTATGGCTACACCTTC
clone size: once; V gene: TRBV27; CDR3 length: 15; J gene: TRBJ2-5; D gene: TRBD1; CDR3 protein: CASSQNPRDRGTQYF; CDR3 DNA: TGTGCCAGCAGTCAAAACCCCCGTGACAGGGGGACCCAGTACTTC
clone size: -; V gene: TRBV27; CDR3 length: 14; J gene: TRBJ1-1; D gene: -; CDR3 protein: CASSGYRDGTEAFF; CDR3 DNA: TGTGCCAGCAGTGGGTACAGGGATGGCACTGAAGCTTTCTTT
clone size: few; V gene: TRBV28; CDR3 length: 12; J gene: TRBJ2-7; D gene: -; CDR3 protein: CASSSRWGEQYF; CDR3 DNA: TGTGCCAGCAGTTCCCGTTGGGGGGAGCAGTACTTC
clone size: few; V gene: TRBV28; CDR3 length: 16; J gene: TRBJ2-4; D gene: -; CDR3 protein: CASSLYPRRAKNIQYF; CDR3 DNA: TGTGCCAGCAGTTTATATCCCCGCCGGGCCAAAAACATTCAGTACTTC
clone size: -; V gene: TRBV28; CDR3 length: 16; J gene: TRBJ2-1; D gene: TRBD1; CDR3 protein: CASESLGTGSYNEQFF; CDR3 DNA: TGTGCCAGCGAATCCCTGGGGACAGGTTCCTACAATGAGCAGTTCTTC
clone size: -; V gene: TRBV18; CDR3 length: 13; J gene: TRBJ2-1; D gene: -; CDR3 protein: CASSPGDSNEQFF; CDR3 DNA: TGTGCCAGCTCACCAGGAGACAGCAATGAGCAGTTCTTC
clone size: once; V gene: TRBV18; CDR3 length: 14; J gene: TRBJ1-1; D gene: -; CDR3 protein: CASSPDIGRVEAFF; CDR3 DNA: TGTGCCAGCTCACCAGATATAGGACGGGTCGAAGCTTTCTTT
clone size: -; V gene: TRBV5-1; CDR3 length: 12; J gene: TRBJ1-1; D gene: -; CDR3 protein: CASSLGSYEAFF; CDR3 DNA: TGCGCCAGCAGCTTGGGGTCGTATGAAGCTTTCTTT
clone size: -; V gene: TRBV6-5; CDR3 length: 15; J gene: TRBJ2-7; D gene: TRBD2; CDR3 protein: CASSRLDSGSNEQYF; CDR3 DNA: TGTGCCAGCAGTCGCCTGGATAGCGGGAGCAACGAGCAGTACTTC
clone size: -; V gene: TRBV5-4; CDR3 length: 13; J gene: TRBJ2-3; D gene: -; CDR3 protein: CASSFPNTDTQYF; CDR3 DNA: TGTGCCAGCAGTTTTCCCAACACAGATACGCAGTATTTT
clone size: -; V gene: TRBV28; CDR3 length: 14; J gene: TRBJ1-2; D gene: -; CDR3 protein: CASTYQQANYGYTF; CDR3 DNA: TGTGCCAGCACCTATCAGCAGGCTAACTATGGCTACACCTTC
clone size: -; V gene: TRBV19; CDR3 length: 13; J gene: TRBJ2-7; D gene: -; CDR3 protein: CASSAWGRNEQYF; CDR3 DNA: TGTGCCAGTAGTGCATGGGGACGTAACGAGCAGTACTTC
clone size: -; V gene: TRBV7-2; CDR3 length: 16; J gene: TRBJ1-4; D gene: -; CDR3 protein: CASSLVSNTHNEKLFF; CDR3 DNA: TGTGCCAGCAGCCTCGTTTCCAACACCCACAATGAAAAACTGTTTTTT
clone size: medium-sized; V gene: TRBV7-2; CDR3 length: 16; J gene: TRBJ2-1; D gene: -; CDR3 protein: CASSVRSRGSYNEQFF; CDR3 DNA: TGTGCCAGCAGCGTCAGAAGCCGGGGCTCCTACAATGAGCAGTTCTTC
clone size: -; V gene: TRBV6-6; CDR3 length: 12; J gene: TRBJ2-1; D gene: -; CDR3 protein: CASSPRYNEQFF; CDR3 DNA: TGTGCCAGCAGTCCCCGGTACAATGAGCAGTTCTTC
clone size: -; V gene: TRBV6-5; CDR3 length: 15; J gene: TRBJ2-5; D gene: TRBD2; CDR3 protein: CASSYVAGYQETQYF; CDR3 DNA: TGTGCCAGCAGTTACGTAGCGGGGTACCAAGAGACCCAGTACTTC
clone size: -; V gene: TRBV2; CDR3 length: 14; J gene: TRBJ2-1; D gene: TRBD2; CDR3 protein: CASRWAGVADEQFF; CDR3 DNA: TGTGCCAGCAGATGGGCGGGAGTCGCGGATGAGCAGTTCTTC
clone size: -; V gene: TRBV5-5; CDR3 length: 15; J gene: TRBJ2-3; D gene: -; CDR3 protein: CASSGGLIGTDTQYF; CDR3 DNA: TGTGCCAGCAGCGGGGGACTCATCGGCACAGATACGCAGTATTTT
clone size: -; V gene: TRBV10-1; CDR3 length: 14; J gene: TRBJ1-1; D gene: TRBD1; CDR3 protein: CASSESGQGAEAFF; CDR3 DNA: TGCGCCAGCAGTGAGTCGGGACAGGGCGCTGAAGCTTTCTTT
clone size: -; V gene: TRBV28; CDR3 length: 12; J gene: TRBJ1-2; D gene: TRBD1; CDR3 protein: CASSTGGYGYTF; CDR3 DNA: TGTGCCAGCAGTACAGGGGGCTATGGCTACACCTTC
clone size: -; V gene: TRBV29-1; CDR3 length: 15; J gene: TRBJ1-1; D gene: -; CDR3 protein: CSVENRLAANTEAFF; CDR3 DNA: TGCAGCGTTGAAAATCGGCTCGCAGCGAACACTGAAGCTTTCTTT
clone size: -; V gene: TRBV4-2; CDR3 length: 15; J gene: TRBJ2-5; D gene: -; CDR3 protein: CASSPRDGTQETQYF; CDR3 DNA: TGTGCCAGCAGCCCCCGGGACGGAACCCAAGAGACCCAGTACTTC
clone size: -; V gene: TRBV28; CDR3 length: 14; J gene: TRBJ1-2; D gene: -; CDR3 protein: CASSLRLGQLGYTF; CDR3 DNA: TGTGCCAGCAGTTTACGCCTTGGACAGTTAGGCTACACCTTC
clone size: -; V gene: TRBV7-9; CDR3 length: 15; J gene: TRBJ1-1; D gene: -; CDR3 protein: CASSYPTGGNTEAFF; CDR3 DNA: TGTGCCAGCAGTTACCCCACCGGGGGAAACACTGAAGCTTTCTTT
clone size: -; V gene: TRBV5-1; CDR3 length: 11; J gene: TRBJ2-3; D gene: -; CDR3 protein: CASSSDLEQYF; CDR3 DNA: TGCGCCAGCAGCTCGGACTTGGAGCAGTATTTT
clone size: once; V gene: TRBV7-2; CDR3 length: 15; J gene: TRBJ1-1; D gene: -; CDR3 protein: CASSLGLGLGTEAFF; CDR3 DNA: TGTGCCAGCAGCTTAGGTCTGGGTCTAGGAACTGAAGCTTTCTTT
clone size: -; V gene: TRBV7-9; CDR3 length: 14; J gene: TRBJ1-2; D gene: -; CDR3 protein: CASSLSSGGRGYTF; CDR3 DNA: TGTGCCAGCAGCTTATCATCCGGGGGGAGAGGCTACACCTTC
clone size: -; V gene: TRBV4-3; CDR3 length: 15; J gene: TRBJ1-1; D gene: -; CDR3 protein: CASSQGRTEQPKAFF; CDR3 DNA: TGCGCCAGCAGCCAAGGCCGAACGGAACAACCTAAAGCTTTCTTT
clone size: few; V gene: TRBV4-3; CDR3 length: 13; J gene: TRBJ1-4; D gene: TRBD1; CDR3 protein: CASSFRGNEKLFF; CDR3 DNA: TGCGCCAGCAGCTTCAGGGGGAATGAAAAACTGTTTTTT